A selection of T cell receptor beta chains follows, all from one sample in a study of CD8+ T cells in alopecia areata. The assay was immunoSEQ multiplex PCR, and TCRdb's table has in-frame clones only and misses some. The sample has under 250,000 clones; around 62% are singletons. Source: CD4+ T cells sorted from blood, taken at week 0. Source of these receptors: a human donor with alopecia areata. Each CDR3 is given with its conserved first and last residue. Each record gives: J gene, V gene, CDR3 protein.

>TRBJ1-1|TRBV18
CASSAGDTEAFF
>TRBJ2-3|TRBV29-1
CSVFVSTDTQYF
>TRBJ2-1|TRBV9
CASSGLAGGYNEQFF
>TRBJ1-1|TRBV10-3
CAISVGPWMTEAFF
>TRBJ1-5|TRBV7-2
CAIHRGNQPQHF
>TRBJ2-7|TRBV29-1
CSVEADRGQYF
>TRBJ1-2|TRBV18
CASSPQGQNYGYTF
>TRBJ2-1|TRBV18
CASSPQRDSYNEQFF
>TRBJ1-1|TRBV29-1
CSVEDRGNTEAFF
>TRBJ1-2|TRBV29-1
CSVSIIGGRLGYTF
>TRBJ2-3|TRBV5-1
CASSLAPGFADTQYF
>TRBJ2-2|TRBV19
CASRGTANTGELFF
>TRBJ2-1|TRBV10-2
CASSEGRTSNEQFF
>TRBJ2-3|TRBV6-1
CASSEAWTGGTDTQYF
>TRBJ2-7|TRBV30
CAWSLGLGIGEQYF
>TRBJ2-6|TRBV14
CASSMIGANVLTF